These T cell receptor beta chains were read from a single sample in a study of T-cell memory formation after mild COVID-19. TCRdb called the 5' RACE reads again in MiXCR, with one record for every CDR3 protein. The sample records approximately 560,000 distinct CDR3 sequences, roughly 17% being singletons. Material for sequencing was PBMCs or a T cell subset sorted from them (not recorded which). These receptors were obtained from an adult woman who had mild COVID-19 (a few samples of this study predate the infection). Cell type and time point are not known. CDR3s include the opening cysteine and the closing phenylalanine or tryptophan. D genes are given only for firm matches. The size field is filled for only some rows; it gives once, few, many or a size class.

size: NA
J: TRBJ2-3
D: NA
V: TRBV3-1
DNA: TGTGCCAGCAGCCAAGAGGGGGGAACCGTTCCAGATACGCAGTATTTT
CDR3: CASSQEGGTVPDTQYF

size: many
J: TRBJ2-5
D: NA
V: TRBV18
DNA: TGTGCCAGCTCACCCTCCCAAGAGACCCAGTACTTC
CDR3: CASSPSQETQYF

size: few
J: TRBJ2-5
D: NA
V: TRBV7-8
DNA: TGTGCCAGCAGCGGTCCCGGGACTGTGTACCAAGAGACCCAGTACTTC
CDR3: CASSGPGTVYQETQYF

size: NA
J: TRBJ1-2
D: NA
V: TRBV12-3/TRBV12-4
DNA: TGTGCCAGCAGGAAACTGAACTATGGCTACACCTTC
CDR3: CASRKLNYGYTF

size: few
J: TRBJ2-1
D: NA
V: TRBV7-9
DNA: TGTGCCAGCAGCTCCCAGGCATTTGAGCAGTTCTTC
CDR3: CASSSQAFEQFF

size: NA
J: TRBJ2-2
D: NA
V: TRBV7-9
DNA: TGTGCCAGCAGGCCTGGACTAACCGGGGAGCTGTTTTTT
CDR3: CASRPGLTGELFF

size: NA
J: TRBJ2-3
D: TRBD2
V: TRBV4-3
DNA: TGCGCCAGCAGCTACAGCGGGAGTTCAGATACGCAGTATTTT
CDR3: CASSYSGSSDTQYF

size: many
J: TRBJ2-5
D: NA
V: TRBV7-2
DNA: TGTGCCAGCAGCTTAGCGGGACAAAAAGAGACCCAGTACTTC
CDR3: CASSLAGQKETQYF

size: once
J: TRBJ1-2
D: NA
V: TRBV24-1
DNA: TGTGCCACCAGTGATTCTGCCTATGGCTACACCTTC
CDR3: CATSDSAYGYTF

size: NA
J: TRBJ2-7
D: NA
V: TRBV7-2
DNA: TGTGCCAGCAGCTTAGAATCGCGGGGCCTCTACGAGCAGTACTTC
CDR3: CASSLESRGLYEQYF

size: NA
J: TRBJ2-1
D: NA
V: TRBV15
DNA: TGTGCCACCACCCAGGGGGAGGACAATGAGCAGTTCTTC
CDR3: CATTQGEDNEQFF

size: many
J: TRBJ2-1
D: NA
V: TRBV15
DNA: TGTGCCACCAGCAGAGATCTGGCCCAGGCGCAGTTCTTC
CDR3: CATSRDLAQAQFF

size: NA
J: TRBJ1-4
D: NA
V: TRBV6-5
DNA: TGTGCCAGCAGGTCAACTAATGAAAAACTGTTTTTT
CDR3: CASRSTNEKLFF

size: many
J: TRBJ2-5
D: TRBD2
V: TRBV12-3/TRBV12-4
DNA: TGTGCCAGCAGCCCCCTAAAGGGACTATCACTTCAAGAGACCCAGTACTTC
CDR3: CASSPLKGLSLQETQYF